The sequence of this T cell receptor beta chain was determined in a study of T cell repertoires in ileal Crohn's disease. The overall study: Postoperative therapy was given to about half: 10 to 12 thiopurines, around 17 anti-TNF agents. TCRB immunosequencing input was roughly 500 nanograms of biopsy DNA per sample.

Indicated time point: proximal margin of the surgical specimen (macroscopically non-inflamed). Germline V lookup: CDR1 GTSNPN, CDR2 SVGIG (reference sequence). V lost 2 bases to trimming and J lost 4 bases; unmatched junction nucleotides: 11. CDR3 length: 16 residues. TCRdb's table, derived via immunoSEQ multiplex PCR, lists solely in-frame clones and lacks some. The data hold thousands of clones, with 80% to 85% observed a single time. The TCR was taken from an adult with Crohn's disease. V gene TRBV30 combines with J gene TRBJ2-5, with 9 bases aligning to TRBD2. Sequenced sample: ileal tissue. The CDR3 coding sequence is TGTGCCTGGAGTCTTTGGAGCGGGGGGCGTGGAGAGACCCAGTACTTC. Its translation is CAWSLWSGGRGETQYF.